This TCR beta chain was identified in a study of CD8+CD57+ T cells in acquired aplastic anemia. The CDR3 extends over 14 amino acids. Germline CDR1 is MNHEY and CDR2 is SVGEGT. J lost 3 bases, V lost 5 bases, and 4 bases had no gene match. Researchers used genomic DNA as the template to profile TCR beta VDJ and CDR3. MiXCR, run by TCRdb on the reads, gives a single entry per CDR3 protein. The sample has about 270,000 distinct CDR3 sequences, approximately 79% seen once. This clonotype has a count of ten or more. Patients chosen for sequencing had CD8+CD57+ cells that had expanded, as shown by flow cytometry. Sampling of blood occurred while the patients had still received no therapy.

The sample was sorted CD4+, CD8+, or CD8+CD57+ T cells (not recorded which) from PBMCs. V usage is TRBV6-2 or TRBV6-3 and J usage is TRBJ1-1; 9 bases match TRBD1. This sequence was found in a human donor with aplastic anemia. The CDR3 DNA reads TGTGCCAGCAGTGGGACAGGGCTGTACACTGAAGCTTTCTTT. Amino acid sequence: CASSGTGLYTEAFF.